What follows are 2 T cell receptor beta chains derived from one specimen sequenced in a study of CD8 T cells in Susac syndrome. The RNA, about 0.45 to 1 ug, was put through reverse transcription using random hexamers. TCRdb re-called the immunoSEQ multiplex PCR reads with MiXCR, one entry per CDR3 protein. Found here are approximately 120,000 distinct CDR3 sequences, 80% to 95% of them singletons; the top ten hold less than 0.4%. The specimen was CD8+ T cells from PBMCs. The receptors come from a human donor with multiple sclerosis.

The rearrangement joins TRBV13 to TRBJ2-2; TRBD2 agrees at 10 bases. The ends lost 8 bases at V and 2 bases at J; junction bases unmatched: 5. The CDR3 is made up of 15 amino acids. Germline V gene sequence: CDR1 PRHDT, CDR2 FYEKMQ (reference sequence). The CDR3 loop is CASGPSGGNTGELFF. The CDR3 coding sequence is TGTGCCAGCGGACCTAGCGGGGGCAACACCGGGGAGCTGTTTTTT.

The chain is built from TRBV13 and TRBJ1-1; the D is unclear. The CDR3 spans 12 residues. CDR1 is PRHDT and CDR2 is FYEKMQ in the germline V gene (reference sequence). Trimming took 0 bases from V and 7 from J, leaving 6 bases between them. In DNA, the CDR3 is TGTGCCAGCAGCTTAGGTTTCAGTGAAGCTTTCTTT. Amino acids: CASSLGFSEAFF.